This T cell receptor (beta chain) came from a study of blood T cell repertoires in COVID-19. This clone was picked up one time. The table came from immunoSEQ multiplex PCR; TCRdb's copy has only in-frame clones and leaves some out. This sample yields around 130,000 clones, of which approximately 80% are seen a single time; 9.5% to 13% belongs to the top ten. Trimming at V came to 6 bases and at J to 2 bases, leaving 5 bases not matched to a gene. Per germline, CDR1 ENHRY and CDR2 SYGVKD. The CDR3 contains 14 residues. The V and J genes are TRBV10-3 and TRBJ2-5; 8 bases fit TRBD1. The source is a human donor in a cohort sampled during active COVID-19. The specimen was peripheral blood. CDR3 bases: TGTGCCATCAGACAGGGGGTATGGCAAGAGACCCAGTACTTC. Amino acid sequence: CAIRQGVWQETQYF.